This T cell receptor beta chain was profiled in a study of Ad26.COV2.S vaccination and SARS-CoV-2 variants. Documented treatment: 15 to 20 received Ad26.COV2.S at low or high dose, single or two shots; roughly 5 received placebo; per-sample allocation not given. Repertoires come from day 63 after the first vaccine or placebo injection. A Boston adult aged 18-55 years was the donor. This CDR3 is 17 amino acids long. Germline V gives CDR1 LNHDA, CDR2 SQIVND (reference sequence). V trimming: 5 bases; J trimming: 4 bases; junction bases outside the gene matches: 10. Profiling relied on immunoSEQ multiplex PCR, and the TCRdb table lists in-frame clones only, not all of them. The sample includes hundreds of thousands of clones, roughly 90% seen only once; the top ten take over 1.3%.

The chain combines TRBV19 with TRBJ2-5; 13 bases fit TRBD2. The receptor comes from a person aged 18 to 65 who received the Ad26.COV2.S COVID-19 vaccine or a placebo. This sample comprised peripheral blood, obtained in a trial of Ad26.COV2.S vaccine versus placebo. The CDR3 sequence is CASSLTTTSGGGETQYF. The CDR3 DNA reads TGTGCCAGTAGTCTCACGACCACTAGCGGGGGGGGAGAGACCCAGTACTTC.